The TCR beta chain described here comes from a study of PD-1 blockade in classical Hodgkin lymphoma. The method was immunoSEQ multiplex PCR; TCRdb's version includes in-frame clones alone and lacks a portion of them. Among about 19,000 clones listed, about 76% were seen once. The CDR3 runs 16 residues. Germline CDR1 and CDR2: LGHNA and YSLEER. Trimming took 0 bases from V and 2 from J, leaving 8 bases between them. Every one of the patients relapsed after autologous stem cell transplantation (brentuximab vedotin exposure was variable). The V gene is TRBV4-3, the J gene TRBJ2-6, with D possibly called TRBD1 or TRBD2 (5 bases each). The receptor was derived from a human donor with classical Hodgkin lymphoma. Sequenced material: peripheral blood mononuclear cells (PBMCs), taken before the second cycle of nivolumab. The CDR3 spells CASSQDWGTGANVLTF. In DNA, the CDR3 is TGCGCCAGCAGCCAAGATTGGGGGACTGGGGCCAACGTCCTGACTTTC.